These 11 T cell receptor beta chains share one sample of origin, sequenced in a study of blood T cells in healthy people across ages. Primers used in a second PCR of about 6 to 11 cycles were a sample-barcoded 5' primer and a J-beta primer mix. TCRdb re-derived calls from the 5' RACE reads in MiXCR, one entry per CDR3 protein. This table has roughly 1.9 million distinct CDR3 sequences, around 40% appearing once. The sequenced sample was blood. The receptors here all came from a human donor in good health.

This clonotype was observed a few times. CDR3 loop: CASSLLKGARYGYTF. CDR3 bases: TGTGCCAGCAGCTTATTGAAGGGGGCGCGTTATGGCTACACCTTC. The chain is built from TRBV7-2 and TRBJ1-2, with TRBD1 identical over 7 bases. This CDR3 is built from 15 residues. Trimming cost V 2 bases and J 5 bases; bases outside gene matches: 8. Germline CDR1 reads SGHTA; CDR2 reads FQGNSA.

The chain employs TRBV2 and TRBJ2-4; a weak D match, TRBD2 (6 bases). The DNA end lines up better with TRBJ2-7; the J call may be wrong. This CDR3 is 14 amino acids long. In germline, CDR1 is SNHLY, CDR2 FYNNEI. This CDR3 is CASSPSEIPYEQYF. The CDR3 coding sequence is TGTGCCAGCAGCCCTAGCGAGATCCCCTACGAGCAGTACTTC.

V gene TRBV20-1 combines with J gene TRBJ1-3; D is unresolved. This CDR3 contains 13 residues. From germline, CDR1 is DFQATT and CDR2 SNEGSKA (reference sequence). Trimming removed 6 bases from V and 0 bases from J, with 9 bases in between. The CDR3 nucleotides read TGCAGTGCGCTTCAGCGCTCTGGAAACACCATATATTTT. Translation gives CSALQRSGNTIYF.

This clonotype turned up a few times. The chain carries TRBV10-3 and TRBJ1-2; D is ambiguous. Trimming shortened V by 3 bases and J by 2 bases, and 10 bases separated the two germline ends. Germline V gives CDR1 ENHRY, CDR2 SYGVKD. The CDR3 is 14 residues long. The DNA of the CDR3 is TGTGCCATCAGTGATTTTCAGGACAACTATGGCTACACCTTC. It translates to CAISDFQDNYGYTF.

The V call is TRBV7-2, the J call TRBJ1-2, with a weak D call TRBD1 (5 bases). Germline-derived CDR1 and CDR2 are SGHTA and FQGNSA. The CDR3 extends over 17 amino acids. With 3 bases removed from V and 0 bases from J, the gap between germline ends came to 17 bases. The CDR3 sequence is CASSLRTGPPTNYGYTF. For the CDR3, the DNA is TGTGCCAGCAGCTTGAGAACAGGTCCCCCCACTAACTATGGCTACACCTTC.

This clonotype turned up a few times. One end of the junction is discordant with germline, which a read error may explain. DNA for the CDR3: TGCGCCAGCAGCATTGACAGCTACAATGAGCAGTTCTTC. As protein: CASSIDSYNEQFF. V gene TRBV19 combines with J gene TRBJ2-1; tentative D call: TRBD1 (5 bases). The CDR3 contains 13 residues. The germline V gene encodes CDR1 LNHDA and CDR2 SQIVND (reference sequence).

The gene calls are TRBV27 and TRBJ1-2, with TRBD1 matching over 9 bases. Germline CDR1 reads MNHEY; CDR2 reads SMNVEV (reference sequence). The trim removed 6 bases at V and 2 bases at J, leaving 4 bases unmatched. The CDR3 is made up of 14 amino acids. CDR3 in amino acids: CASRGTGRNYGYTF. CDR3 in DNA: TGTGCCAGCAGAGGGACAGGGAGAAACTATGGCTACACCTTC.

This clonotype turned up a few times. The rearrangement uses TRBV6-2 or TRBV6-3 and TRBJ2-1; D gene unclear. Trimming took 11 bases from V and 5 from J, leaving 13 bases between them. The length of the CDR3 is 12 residues. Germline CDR1 and CDR2: MNHEY and SVGEGT. CDR3 residues: CAANLGNNEQFF. The CDR3, as DNA: TGTGCCGCAAATCTAGGGAACAATGAGCAGTTCTTC.

The V gene is TRBV20-1, the J gene TRBJ1-2; possible D gene TRBD1, 6 bases. V was cut by 6 bases and J by 12 bases, with 26 bases left in between. This CDR3 has 14 amino acids. Germline loops: CDR1 DFQATT, CDR2 SNEGSKA (reference sequence). CDR3 sequence (DNA): TGCAGTGCCGAACCCGACAGCGCAACTGGGGGCCACACCTTC. Translated: CSAEPDSATGGHTF.

The gene calls are TRBV12-3 or TRBV12-4 and TRBJ1-5; 12 bases are shared with TRBD1. The length of the CDR3 is 18 residues. V trimming: 6 bases; J trimming: 1 base; junction bases outside the gene matches: 10. CDR3 coding DNA: TGTGCCAGCAGCAAACTGGGACAGGGGGCCGGGAGCAATCAGCCCCAGCATTTT. It encodes CASSKLGQGAGSNQPQHF.

In this sample, this clonotype turned up a few times. This rearrangement joins TRBV6-2 or TRBV6-3 to TRBJ1-5; D is unresolved. Trimming cost V 6 bases and J 3 bases, with 12 bases left between them. Per the germline V gene, CDR1 is MNHEY and CDR2 is SVGEGT. The CDR3 is 14 residues long. CDR3 amino acids: CASSLNSPNQPQHF. In DNA form, the CDR3 reads TGTGCCAGCAGCCTCAACAGCCCCAATCAGCCCCAGCATTTT.